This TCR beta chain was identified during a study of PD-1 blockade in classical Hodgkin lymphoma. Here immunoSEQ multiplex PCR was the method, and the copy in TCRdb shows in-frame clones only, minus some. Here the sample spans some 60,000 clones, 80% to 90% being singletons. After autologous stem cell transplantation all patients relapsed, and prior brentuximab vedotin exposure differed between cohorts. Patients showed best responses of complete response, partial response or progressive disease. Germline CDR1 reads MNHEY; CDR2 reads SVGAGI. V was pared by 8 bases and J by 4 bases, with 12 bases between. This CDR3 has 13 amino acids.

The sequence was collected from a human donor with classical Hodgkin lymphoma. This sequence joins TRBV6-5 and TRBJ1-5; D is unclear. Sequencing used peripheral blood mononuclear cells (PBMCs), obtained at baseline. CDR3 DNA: TGTGCCAGCGCTGTAATGGTAAATCAGCCCCAGCATTTT. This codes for CASAVMVNQPQHF.